The TCR beta chain under discussion was sequenced for a study of Ad26.COV2.S vaccination and SARS-CoV-2 variants. The study's findings and limits: There was a possibility that the TCR breadth and depth analyses underestimated total T cell responses. Spike-specific responses of CD8+ and CD4+ T cells were reported to display substantial breadth after vaccination. Compared with placebo recipients, vaccine recipients had higher spike-specific TCR breadth.

Some clones are missing from TCRdb's copy, which holds only in-frame ones; the method was immunoSEQ multiplex PCR. The sample has roughly 350,000 clones, around 89% seen once. This clone was picked up one time. Its antigen is as yet unknown. The treatment: some 20 received Ad26.COV2.S at low or high dose, single or two shots; about 5 received placebo; per-sample allocation not given. Sample collection was performed on day 63 after the first vaccine or placebo injection. SARS-CoV-2 spike from the Wuhan strain was encoded by the vaccine, an Ad26 vector. Between the trimmed V and J ends, which lost 6 bases and 6 bases, there was a span of 14 bases. Germline V gene data show CDR1 as MNHNS and CDR2 as SASEGT. This CDR3 spans 13 amino acids.

The clonotype originates from a person aged 18-60 years who received the Ad26.COV2.S COVID-19 vaccine or a placebo. The rearrangement links TRBV6-1 to TRBJ1-2, with D tentatively TRBD1 (6 bases). The sample in question was peripheral blood, obtained in a trial of Ad26.COV2.S vaccine versus placebo. CDR3 region: CASRSQGTHGYTF. CDR3 nucleotide sequence: TGTGCCAGCAGGTCACAGGGTACTCATGGCTACACCTTC.